The 13 T cell receptor beta chains reported below all come from one sample, sequenced in a study of blood T cell repertoires in COVID-19. Sequenced by immunoSEQ multiplex PCR; TCRdb stores in-frame clones only, minus some. The data hold some 350,000 clones, with 90% observed a single time. Sequencing was carried out using peripheral blood. The source is a man between 18 and 29 years old with active or convalescent COVID-19.

This chain links TRBV18 with TRBJ2-2, with a weak D call TRBD1 (5 bases). In germline, CDR1 is KGHSH, CDR2 LQKENI. V was shortened by 1 base and J by 0 bases, with 9 bases between the two germline ends. The CDR3 is 16 amino acids. Written as DNA, the CDR3 is TGTGCCAGCTCACCACTCATGGGGCCGAACACCGGGGAGCTGTTTTTT. Residues: CASSPLMGPNTGELFF.

The chain employs TRBV7-9 and TRBJ2-7; perhaps TRBD1 as D (6 bases). This CDR3 comprises 14 residues. With 6 bases removed from V and 0 bases from J, the gap between germline ends came to 12 bases. Germline values: CDR1 SEHNR, CDR2 FQNEAQ (reference sequence). The CDR3 DNA reads as TGTGCCAGCAGTGGACAGCCCTACTCCTACGAGCAGTACTTC. It yields the protein CASSGQPYSYEQYF.

Notes on this clone: Other DNA sequences in this specimen translate into the identical CDR3. The chain combines TRBV6-4 with TRBJ2-3, with 7 bases matching TRBD1. The CDR3 length is 14 residues. CDR1 MRHNA and CDR2 SNTAGT come from the germline V gene. With V trimmed by 4 bases and J by 0 bases, 1 base remained unmatched. CDR3 nucleotides: TGTGCCAGCAGTGGGACAGGTAGCACAGATACGCAGTATTTT. This sequence encodes CASSGTGSTDTQYF.

This chain links TRBV11-2 with TRBJ2-2, with 11 bases identical to TRBD2. Per the germline V gene, CDR1 is SGHAT and CDR2 is FQNNGV. Trimming cost V 5 bases and J 6 bases; bases outside gene matches: 8. The CDR3 has 16 residues. The CDR3, as DNA: TGTGCCAGCAGCGCCCTTAGCGGGGGGGCCGCCGGGGAGCTGTTTTTT. Translation gives CASSALSGGAAGELFF.

V usage is TRBV5-4 and J usage is TRBJ2-1; TRBD2 agrees at 7 bases. Germline trimming cut 4 bases from V and 4 bases from J; bases unmatched to any gene: 8. The length of the CDR3 is 15 residues. Germline-derived CDR1 and CDR2 are SGHNT and YYREEE (reference sequence). Written as DNA, the CDR3 is TGTGCCAGCAGCCGGGACTATTCCCAATACAATGAGCAGTTCTTC. It specifies CASSRDYSQYNEQFF.

V gene TRBV10-3 combines with J gene TRBJ2-3; TRBD2 aligns across 7 bases. This CDR3 comprises 14 residues. The germline V gene encodes CDR1 ENHRY and CDR2 SYGVKD. After removal of 5 bases from V and 2 bases from J, the junction contained 4 bases not matched to a gene. CDR3 DNA: TGTGCCATCAGTATTAGCGGGTCCACAGATACGCAGTATTTT. Translating it yields CAISISGSTDTQYF.

The count of this clone is one. The V gene is TRBV7-9, the J gene TRBJ1-1; 7 bases map to TRBD1. The V gene end was trimmed by 8 bases and the J gene end by 3 bases; junction bases not matched to a gene: 0. The germline CDR1 and CDR2 sequences are SEHNR and FQNEAQ (reference sequence). CDR3 length: 11 residues. The CDR3 coding sequence is TGTGCCAGCCAGGGGGACACTGAAGCTTTCTTT. Protein product: CASQGDTEAFF.

This clone was counted between two and nine times. The chain links TRBV5-5 to TRBJ1-5; D perhaps matches TRBD1 (6 bases). The ends were cut back, 4 bases at V and 4 bases at J, with 15 bases in the middle. The CDR3 covers 15 residues. Per germline, CDR1 SGHKS and CDR2 YYEKEE (reference sequence). CDR3 DNA: TGTGCCAGCAGCCCCCGGACAGCGGCAAATCAGCCCCAGCATTTT. As protein: CASSPRTAANQPQHF.

The V and J genes are TRBV4-2 and TRBJ1-6; TRBD1 agrees at 7 bases. CDR3 length: 16 amino acids. The germline V gene has CDR1 LGHNA and CDR2 YNFKEQ. V lost 0 bases and J lost 10; bases outside the gene matches: 9. The CDR3 loop is CASSQEAAGGRSPLHF. The CDR3, as DNA: TGTGCCAGCAGCCAAGAAGCGGCAGGGGGTCGGTCACCCCTCCACTTT.

This clone was detected only once. The gene calls are TRBV9 and TRBJ2-7; 8 bases are a match to TRBD1. Germline V gene lookup returns CDR1 SGDLS and CDR2 YYNGEE. V dropped 1 base and J dropped 10; count of bases not matched to a gene: 7. The CDR3 sequence is 13 residues long. The CDR3 DNA sequence: TGTGCCAGCAGCGTACGGACAGGGTTGGACCAGTACTTC. As protein: CASSVRTGLDQYF.

This clone came up once. The chain has TRBV2 and TRBJ1-1; perhaps TRBD1 as D (5 bases). V dropped 7 bases and J dropped 11 bases, with 11 bases sitting between them. The germline V gene has CDR1 SNHLY and CDR2 FYNNEI. CDR3 length: 10 amino acids. Here the CDR3 reads CASNGGRAFF. The CDR3 region has the DNA TGTGCCAGCAACGGGGGACGGGCTTTCTTT. Together with reference TRBV2 and TRBJ1-1, the CDR3 gives the full variable domain: EPEVTQTPSHQVTQMGQEVILRCVPISNHLYFYWYRQILGQKVEFLVSFYNNEISEKSEIFDDQFSVERPDGSNFTLKIRSTKLEDSAMYFCASNGGRAFFGQGTRLTVV.

The genes are TRBV5-5 and TRBJ1-6; D gene unclear. The CDR3 extends over 13 amino acids. Germline CDR1 reads SGHKS; CDR2 reads YYEKEE (reference sequence). Trimming removed 2 bases at V and 13 bases at J, with 13 bases between. CDR3 residues: CASSFDRSPPLHF. Here the CDR3 DNA reads TGTGCCAGCAGCTTTGATCGGTCGCCGCCCCTCCACTTT.

This chain connects TRBV5-5 to TRBJ2-7, with 10 nucleotides matching TRBD1. With 0 bases clipped from V and 2 bases from J, the junction kept 2 bases outside the gene matches. The CDR3 runs 15 residues. In germline, CDR1 is SGHKS, CDR2 YYEKEE (reference sequence). CDR3 nucleotide sequence: TGTGCCAGCAGCTTGGGACAGGGGGCTACCTACGAGCAGTACTTC. Translating gives CASSLGQGATYEQYF.